This TCR beta chain comes out of a study of blood T cell repertoires in COVID-19. Study as a whole: The cDNA or gDNA used as material had been derived from T cells, B-cell-depleted T cells, or PBMCs.

Per the study methods: The authors estimated nucleated cell counts from reference gene primer amplification. Here immunoSEQ multiplex PCR was the method, and the copy in TCRdb shows in-frame clones only, minus some. The V and J calls and the clone size are those of that table, but D and trimming were determined from the DNA. Here the sample spans 150,000 to 200,000 clones, approximately 85% being singletons. All enrollees were about 18 to 100 years old and from fewer than 30 US areas. Cohort allocation depended upon clinical history that participants reported. CDR3 size: 12 residues. The V end was cut by 2 bases, the J end by 7 bases, with 9 bases between. Germline V CDR1 and CDR2: SGHDT, YYEEEE.

The receptor's source is a middle-aged man who had recovered from COVID-19. Sequencing input: PBMCs or T cells enriched from blood (not recorded which). This chain connects TRBV5-6 to TRBJ1-1, with no clear D. Written as DNA, the CDR3 is TGTGCCAGCAGCTTAGGAGGGAATGAAGCTTTCTTT. Its protein product is CASSLGGNEAFF.